This TCR beta chain emerged from a study of blood T cell repertoires in COVID-19. Across the study: Some COVID-19 samples were acute and others convalescent; all came from the United States, Italy and Spain.

J gave up 6 bases and V 6 bases, and 9 bases lay outside the gene matches. CDR1 MNHEY and CDR2 SVGEGT come from the germline V gene. The CDR3 loop spans 15 amino acids. Clones were read by immunoSEQ multiplex PCR, and TCRdb kept only the in-frame ones, dropping some. Of roughly 73,000 clones detected, around 86% appear once; the ten largest clones hold about 4%. The chain couples TRBV6-2 or TRBV6-3 to TRBJ2-7; TRBD2 aligns across 12 bases. Sequencing was performed on peripheral blood. The TCR comes from a man aged 65 to 85 with active COVID-19. The CDR3 DNA follows: TGTGCCAGCAGCCCCCGGACTAGCGGGATGGGCGAGCAGTACTTC. This gives the protein CASSPRTSGMGEQYF.